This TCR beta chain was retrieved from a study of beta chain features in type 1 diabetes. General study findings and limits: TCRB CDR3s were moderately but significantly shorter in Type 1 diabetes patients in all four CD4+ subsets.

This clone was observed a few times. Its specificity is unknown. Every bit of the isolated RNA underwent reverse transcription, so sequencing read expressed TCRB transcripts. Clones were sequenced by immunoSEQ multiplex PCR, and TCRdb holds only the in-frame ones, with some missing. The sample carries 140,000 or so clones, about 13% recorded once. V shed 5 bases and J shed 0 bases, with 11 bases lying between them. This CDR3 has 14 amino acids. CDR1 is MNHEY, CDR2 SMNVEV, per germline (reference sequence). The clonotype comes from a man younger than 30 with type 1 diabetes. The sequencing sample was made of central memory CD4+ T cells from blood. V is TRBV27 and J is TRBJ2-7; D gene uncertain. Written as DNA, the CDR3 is TGTGCCAGCAGTCCCATGACCTACTCCTACGAGCAGTACTTC. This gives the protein CASSPMTYSYEQYF.